The source of this T cell receptor beta chain is a study of blood T cells in healthy people across ages. About the study: About one barcoded beta molecule per two T cells was the capture yield of template switching. General observations from the study: Observed TCR beta diversity per million T cells went down as age went up. This fall followed a roughly linear course with age.

Worth noting for this clonotype: Its matching antigen is unknown. Its ends do not fully match the called genes, so a read error is possible.

CDR1 SGHTA and CDR2 FQGNSA come from the germline V gene. This CDR3 has 15 amino acids. Alongside a J-beta primer mix, a sample-barcoded 5' primer served in a second PCR lasting about 7 to 11 cycles. A single record per CDR3 protein comes from TCRdb applying MiXCR to the 5' RACE reads. In the table there are around 600,000 distinct CDR3 sequences, under 55% of which are singletons. For every donor, a draw yielded about 10 milliliters of peripheral blood. Isolated per sample were at least 7 million PBMCs. The rearrangement joins TRBV7-2 to TRBJ2-3; a weak D match, TRBD1 (6 bases). Sequenced material: blood. The receptor was isolated from a man older than 75 in good health. The CDR3 loop is CASSLGDISTDAQYF. CDR3 in DNA: TGTGCCAGCAGCTTAGGGGACATAAGCACAGATGCGCAGTATTTT.